This paragraph covers one T cell receptor beta chain sequence. The CDR3 runs 16 residues. Germline V lookup: CDR1 SSHAT, CDR2 FNYEAQ (reference sequence). Losses at the gene ends were 5 bases for V and 6 bases for J; bases not matched to a gene: 14. This sample is part of a study of blood T cell repertoires in COVID-19. Study information: Samples taken during acute and convalescent COVID-19 were collected in the United States, Italy and Spain. Nucleic acid was either cDNA or gDNA, and it came from T cells, B-cell-depleted T cells, or PBMCs.

Original methodology: How many nucleated cells were present was estimated from reference gene primer amplification. Data came from immunoSEQ multiplex PCR; TCRdb stores just in-frame clones and leaves some out. V, J and clone size reflect that table, while D and trimming were determined from the DNA. The data contain about 210,000 clones, around nine tenths of them singletons. This clonotype was obtained from a man aged 55 to 70 who had recovered from COVID-19. The rearrangement joins TRBV7-7 to TRBJ1-1, with 8 bases fitting TRBD1. Sequencing was carried out using peripheral blood. Here the CDR3 DNA reads TGTGCCAGCAGCCCCTTTCAGGGGGCGGAGATCTCTGAAGCTTTCTTT. Its protein is CASSPFQGAEISEAFF.